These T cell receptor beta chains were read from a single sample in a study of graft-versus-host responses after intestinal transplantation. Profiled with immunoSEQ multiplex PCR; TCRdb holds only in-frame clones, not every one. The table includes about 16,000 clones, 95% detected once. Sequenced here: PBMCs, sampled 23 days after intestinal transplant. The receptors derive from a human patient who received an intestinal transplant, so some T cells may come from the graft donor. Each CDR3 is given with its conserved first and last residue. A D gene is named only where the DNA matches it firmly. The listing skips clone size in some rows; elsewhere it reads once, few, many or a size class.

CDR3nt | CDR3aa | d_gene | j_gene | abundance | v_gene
TGCGCCAGCAGCTTGGAGGGACTAGCGGGAGGTGCGGGGAATGAGCAGTTCTTC | CASSLEGLAGGAGNEQFF | TRBD2 | TRBJ2-1 | . | TRBV5-1
TGTGCCAGCAGCGTAGCTTTGAGCCCCCCCTACACAGATACGCAGTATTTT | CASSVALSPPYTDTQYF | . | TRBJ2-3 | once | TRBV9
TGTGCCAGCAGCCCCACTAGCTGGGATGAGCAGTTCTTC | CASSPTSWDEQFF | . | TRBJ2-1 | . | TRBV7-9
TGTGCTAGTGGTTCATCTACAGGGAATGCGGCTGAAGCTTTCTTT | CASGSSTGNAAEAFF | . | TRBJ1-1 | . | TRBV12-5
TGCGCCAGCAGCTTGGCCGGGTGGCAGTCCGAGCAGTACTTC | CASSLAGWQSEQYF | . | TRBJ2-7 | . | TRBV5-1
TGTGCCAGCAGCTTAGCCGGGGACAGCGCCAGGAGGTTGGCCGAAGAGACCCAGTACTTC | CASSLAGDSARRLAEETQYF | TRBD1 | TRBJ2-5 | . | TRBV7-2
TGTGCCAGCAGCTTGGCCGTGGATGAGCAGTTCTTC | CASSLAVDEQFF | . | TRBJ2-1 | . | TRBV5-4
TGTGCCAGCAGTTCCCCAACAGAATTCTACGAGCAGTACTTC | CASSSPTEFYEQYF | . | TRBJ2-7 | . | TRBV27
TGTGCCAGCAGCTCCCCCGGCGGGGGCCCGTCCCAGCATTTT | CASSSPGGGPSQHF | . | TRBJ1-5 | . | TRBV7-2
TGTGCCAGCAGTTTAACATTTTCGGGCAATCAGCCCCAGCATTTT | CASSLTFSGNQPQHF | . | TRBJ1-5 | . | TRBV27
TGCGCCAGCAGCAAGACAGGAAACACCGGGGAGCTGTTTTTT | CASSKTGNTGELFF | . | TRBJ2-2 | . | TRBV5-1
TGTGCCAGTAGTATATTTAGGGGCACCGGGGAGCTGTTTTTT | CASSIFRGTGELFF | . | TRBJ2-2 | . | TRBV19
TGCGCCAGCAGCCAAGGGAGGACAGGGGAAGGCTATGGCTACACCTTC | CASSQGRTGEGYGYTF | TRBD1 | TRBJ1-2 | . | TRBV4-1
TGTGCCAGCAGCTTAGGCACACGGATGAACACTGAAGCTTTCTTT | CASSLGTRMNTEAFF | . | TRBJ1-1 | . | TRBV7-9
TGCGCCAGCAGCCCACCTTCGGCGGGAGGTTACTACGAGCAGTACTTC | CASSPPSAGGYYEQYF | TRBD2 | TRBJ2-7 | . | TRBV5-1
TGTGCCAGCAGCACATGGACTGCTAGCACAGATACGCAGTATTTT | CASSTWTASTDTQYF | . | TRBJ2-3 | . | TRBV9
TGTGCCAGCAGCAAAACAGGGGGGGATGGCTACACCTTC | CASSKTGGDGYTF | TRBD1 | TRBJ1-2 | . | TRBV5-4
TGCGCCAGCAGCCAAGATGGCGAAAAACTGTTTTTT | CASSQDGEKLFF | . | TRBJ1-4 | . | TRBV4-1
TGTGCCAGTAGTATGATAGCGGGCCCCTACAATGAGCAGTTCTTC | CASSMIAGPYNEQFF | TRBD2 | TRBJ2-1 | . | TRBV19
TGCAGCGTTGAAGGGGGGGTAGGCCTCCAAGAGACCCAGTACTTC | CSVEGGVGLQETQYF | . | TRBJ2-5 | . | TRBV29-1
TGTGCCAGCAGTTACTTATCAAGCACAGATACGCAGTATTTT | CASSYLSSTDTQYF | . | TRBJ2-3 | . | TRBV6-6
TGTGCCAGCAGCTTAGCGAGTCGGGGGGGGACTGAAGCTTTCTTT | CASSLASRGGTEAFF | . | TRBJ1-1 | . | TRBV7-2
TGTGCCAGCAGCTTATCTCCCAGGGGGAATAATCAGCCCCAGCATTTT | CASSLSPRGNNQPQHF | TRBD1 | TRBJ1-5 | once | TRBV7-8
TGTGCCAGCAGTTTAGGGTCCCTAGGTGGGTATGAGCAGTTCTTC | CASSLGSLGGYEQFF | . | TRBJ2-1 | . | TRBV27
TGTGCCAGCAGCGCCATCCAAGCGGGAGGGCCGGGAACCGGGGAGCTGTTTTTT | CASSAIQAGGPGTGELFF | TRBD2 | TRBJ2-2 | . | TRBV9
TGTGCCAGCAGCGTAGAAGGAATGGAGCGGGAGGTCGGCACAGATACGCAGTATTTT | CASSVEGMEREVGTDTQYF | TRBD2 | TRBJ2-3 | . | TRBV9
TGCGCCAGCAGCTTGACAGGGGGGTCTGAAGCTTTCTTT | CASSLTGGSEAFF | TRBD1 | TRBJ1-1 | . | TRBV5-1
TGTGCCAGCAGTCTTAACAGGGATCGCTCCTACAATGAGCAGTTCTTC | CASSLNRDRSYNEQFF | . | TRBJ2-1 | . | TRBV27
TGTGCCAGCAGTTTAGGACAGGGTCAGACCCAGTACTTC | CASSLGQGQTQYF | TRBD1 | TRBJ2-5 | . | TRBV27
TGTGCCAGCAGTGCGACTAGACGGAATGAGCAGTTCTTC | CASSATRRNEQFF | . | TRBJ2-1 | . | TRBV2
TGTGCCAGCAGTTTATCGTGGGAAAGAAAGACCCAGTACTTC | CASSLSWERKTQYF | . | TRBJ2-5 | . | TRBV27
TGTGCCAGCAGTGAGGGCTTTTACGAGCAGTACTTC | CASSEGFYEQYF | . | TRBJ2-7 | . | TRBV25-1
TGTGCCAGCAGTTTATGGGGACAGGGTACGTACTACGAGCAGTACTTC | CASSLWGQGTYYEQYF | TRBD1 | TRBJ2-7 | . | TRBV28
TGCGCCAGCAGCTTGGCCGAAGCGGATAGCACAGATACGCAGTATTTT | CASSLAEADSTDTQYF | . | TRBJ2-3 | . | TRBV5-1
TGCAGTGCCCCGACAGACACTGAAGCTTTCTTT | CSAPTDTEAFF | . | TRBJ1-1 | once | TRBV20-1
TGTGCCAGCAGCTTAGGCAGTATCAATCAGCCCCAGCATTTT | CASSLGSINQPQHF | . | TRBJ1-5 | . | TRBV7-8
TGTGCTAGCAGCGTAGGATCCTCTCAGGGGGCCTCCTACGAGCAGTACTTC | CASSVGSSQGASYEQYF | TRBD1 | TRBJ2-7 | . | TRBV9
TGTGCCAGCAGCTTCCAGGCGAACTACAATGAGCAGTTCTTC | CASSFQANYNEQFF | . | TRBJ2-1 | . | TRBV5-6
TGTGCCAGCTCGGGGTCCTACGAGCAGTACTTC | CASSGSYEQYF | . | TRBJ2-7 | . | TRBV28
TGTGCCAGCAGTGTGGACAGGGGCCTCAATCAGCCCCAGCATTTT | CASSVDRGLNQPQHF | TRBD1 | TRBJ1-5 | . | TRBV2
TGTGCCAGCAGTTTTGGACACTCTAGGGACTACAATGAGCAGTTCTTC | CASSFGHSRDYNEQFF | . | TRBJ2-1 | . | TRBV6-6
TGTGCCAGCAGGTCAGGGACGGTGTATTTCTTT | CASRSGTVYFF | . | TRBJ1-1 | . | TRBV28
TGTGCCAGCAGTGAACGGGCAGAGTCCTATGGCTACACCTTC | CASSERAESYGYTF | . | TRBJ1-2 | once | TRBV25-1
TGTGCCAGCAGTGAAGGGGTAGAGGGGGAAAAACTGTTTTTT | CASSEGVEGEKLFF | . | TRBJ1-4 | . | TRBV2
TGTGCCAGCAGGGGGGCGGCGTTCTCTGGCTACACCTTC | CASRGAAFSGYTF | . | TRBJ1-2 | once | TRBV27
TGTGCCAGCAGTTTTTCCCCCCCAGGGAACACCGGGGAGCTGTTTTTT | CASSFSPPGNTGELFF | . | TRBJ2-2 | . | TRBV28
TGTGCCATCAGTGAGTCCGTAGCGGGAGGGACCCTAGATACGCAGTATTTT | CAISESVAGGTLDTQYF | TRBD2 | TRBJ2-3 | . | TRBV10-3
TGTGCCAGCAGCTTGTTAGGAAAGGACACTGAAGCTTTCTTT | CASSLLGKDTEAFF | . | TRBJ1-1 | . | TRBV5-6
TGTGCCAGCAGCATAAATTGGGACAGGCAAGAGACCCAGTACTTC | CASSINWDRQETQYF | TRBD1 | TRBJ2-5 | . | TRBV7-7
TGTGCCAGCAGCTTGGTAACGGACGGAGAGACCCAGTACTTC | CASSLVTDGETQYF | . | TRBJ2-5 | . | TRBV5-6
TGCGCCAGCAGCCATAAAGAGCGGGATCCCTACGAGCAGTACTTC | CASSHKERDPYEQYF | TRBD2 | TRBJ2-7 | . | TRBV4-1
TGCGCCAGTCAACCGGGACAGGGGGCGAATGGCTACACCTTC | CASQPGQGANGYTF | TRBD1 | TRBJ1-2 | . | TRBV4-1
TGTGCCAGCAGCTTAGCTTCGGGGGGCGTCTATGGCTATAATTCACCCCTCCACTTT | CASSLASGGVYGYNSPLHF | . | TRBJ1-6 | . | TRBV7-9
TGTGCCAGCAGGGGGGGGACAGCCCCATCCTACGAGCAGTACTTC | CASRGGTAPSYEQYF | . | TRBJ2-7 | . | TRBV5-6
TGTGCCAGCAGCTCCCCATCCAGCGGGAGGCAGCACAATGAGCAGTTCTTC | CASSSPSSGRQHNEQFF | TRBD2 | TRBJ2-1 | . | TRBV11-2
TGCGCCAGCAGCCCGCTGACGGGGGGCGAGGCAGATACGCAGTATTTT | CASSPLTGGEADTQYF | . | TRBJ2-3 | . | TRBV4-1
TGTGCCAGCAGTTACTCGCAGGGACTAGCGGCAAATGAGCAGTTCTTC | CASSYSQGLAANEQFF | TRBD2 | TRBJ2-1 | . | TRBV6-5
TGCGCCAGCAGCTTGACAGGAGGGCCATACGAGCAGTACTTC | CASSLTGGPYEQYF | . | TRBJ2-7 | . | TRBV5-1